The 30 T cell receptor beta chains given below trace back to one sample, sequenced in a study of blood T cell repertoires in COVID-19. Produced via immunoSEQ multiplex PCR; TCRdb's table is partial and in-frame only. This sample carries some 140,000 clones, about 86% of them seen once, and the ten largest clones take approximately 32%. The sample was peripheral blood. The source of these receptors is a woman aged 55-69 years with acute or convalescent COVID-19.

This clone was seen just once. This chain uses TRBV30 with TRBJ2-7, with 12 positions matching TRBD1. Germline V CDR1 and CDR2: GTSNPN, SVGIG (reference sequence). Trimming cost V 4 bases and J 7 bases; bases outside gene matches: 8. The CDR3 is 14 amino acids. The CDR3 loop is CAWNRDRGHGEQYF. DNA of the CDR3: TGTGCCTGGAATAGGGACAGGGGGCATGGGGAGCAGTACTTC.

This chain joins TRBV10-3 and TRBJ2-5; a weak D match, TRBD1 (5 bases). There are 14 residues in the CDR3. Germline V lookup: CDR1 ENHRY, CDR2 SYGVKD. V lost 3 bases and J 2 bases, leaving 10 bases between the germline ends. The CDR3 spells CAISERTQQETQYF. For the CDR3, the DNA is TGTGCCATCAGTGAACGGACACAACAAGAGACCCAGTACTTC.

This sequence joins TRBV7-9 and TRBJ2-5, with a weak D call TRBD1 (5 bases). The CDR3 is 15 residues long. With 5 bases removed from V and 1 base from J, the gap between germline ends came to 14 bases. In germline, CDR1 is SEHNR, CDR2 FQNEAQ (reference sequence). CDR3 nucleotide sequence: TGTGCCAGCAGCCCTCATGGACACAGCCAAGAGACCCAGTACTTC. Protein sequence: CASSPHGHSQETQYF.

The J gene is TRBJ1-5, the V gene TRBV12-5; D call uncertain. With 7 bases removed from V and 6 bases from J, the gap between germline ends came to 10 bases. Germline V gene data show CDR1 as LGHNT and CDR2 as FRNRAP. The CDR3 covers 12 residues. The CDR3 nucleotides are TGTGCTAGTGCCGAGGGAGGTCAGCCCCAGCATTTT. This encodes CASAEGGQPQHF.

This sequence joins TRBV10-1 and TRBJ1-3; D is unclear. The ends were cut back, 6 bases at V and 4 bases at J, with 10 bases in the middle. The CDR3 runs to 13 residues. Germline V CDR1 and CDR2: WNHNN, SYGVQD (reference sequence). The DNA for the CDR3 is TGCGCCAGCAGCGAACCCCAGGGAAACACCATATATTTT. This translates into CASSEPQGNTIYF.

CDR3 residues: CARRGRDEQYF. The CDR3 bases are TGTGCCAGAAGGGGCAGAGACGAGCAGTACTTC. The V gene is TRBV7-5, the J gene TRBJ2-7; the table gives TRBD1 as D, unverified against the DNA. TRBV7-5 counts as a pseudogene. The CDR3 contains 11 residues.

This clone was seen only once. The rearrangement uses TRBV19 and TRBJ2-6; perhaps TRBD1 as D (6 bases). CDR3 length: 16 residues. Germline CDR1 LNHDA, CDR2 SQIVND (reference sequence). The V end was cut by 5 bases, the J end by 2 bases, with 13 bases between. CDR3 loop: CASSPQGIPGANVLTF. The CDR3 bases are TGTGCCAGTAGTCCACAGGGAATCCCTGGGGCCAACGTCCTGACTTTC.

This clone was observed a few times. The CDR3, as DNA: TGTGCCAGCAGTTCCGGGACAGAGATAAACACCATATATTTT. Translation: CASSSGTEINTIYF. The gene calls are TRBV2 and TRBJ1-3; 7 bases are a match to TRBD1. Germline loops: CDR1 SNHLY, CDR2 FYNNEI. The CDR3 runs 14 residues. J gave up 6 bases and V 5 bases, and 7 bases lay outside the gene matches. The variable domain in full, with the rest retrieved from reference TRBV2 and TRBJ1-3, is EPEVTQTPSHQVTQMGQEVILRCVPISNHLYFYWYRQILGQKVEFLVSFYNNEISEKSEIFDDQFSVERPDGSNFTLKIRSTKLEDSAMYFCASSSGTEINTIYFGEGSWLTVV.

The chain has TRBV4-1 and TRBJ2-1, with 8 bases matching TRBD2. With 0 bases clipped from V and 7 bases from J, the junction kept 14 bases outside the gene matches. CDR3 size: 18 residues. Per germline, CDR1 MGHRA and CDR2 YSYEKL. The CDR3 here is CASSQDHPPRGGRNEQFF. CDR3 sequence (DNA): TGCGCCAGCAGCCAAGACCACCCCCCCCGGGGGGGCCGGAATGAGCAGTTCTTC.

The V gene is TRBV9, the J gene TRBJ1-1; TRBD1 matches 8 bases. The CDR3 is 13 residues long. The germline V gene encodes CDR1 SGDLS and CDR2 YYNGEE. V lost 2 bases, J lost 6 bases, and 3 bases stayed unmatched. The CDR3 coding sequence is TGTGCCAGCAGCGTTAGGGACAGGCCTGAAGCTTTCTTT. Encoded protein: CASSVRDRPEAFF.

The V and J genes are TRBV28 and TRBJ2-2, with 7 nucleotides matching TRBD2. V lost 8 bases to trimming and J lost 1 base; unmatched junction nucleotides: 4. The CDR3 has 14 amino acids. Germline V gene lookup returns CDR1 MDHEN and CDR2 SYDVKM. CDR3 in amino acids: CASRGGENTGELFF. The CDR3 DNA reads TGTGCCAGCCGGGGAGGGGAGAACACCGGGGAGCTGTTTTTT.

This sequence joins TRBV30 and TRBJ1-1; D remains unclear. The CDR3 runs to 13 residues. Trimming took 4 bases from V and 1 from J, leaving 10 bases between them. The V gene's germline CDR1 is GTSNPN and CDR2 SVGIG (reference sequence). The CDR3: CAWIGLSNTEAFF. CDR3 nucleotide sequence: TGTGCCTGGATTGGACTGTCGAACACTGAAGCTTTCTTT.

The V and J genes are TRBV9 and TRBJ2-1; TRBD2 aligns across 7 bases. There are 15 residues in the CDR3. The junction had 6 bases not matched to a gene; V was cut back by 0 bases and J by 6 bases. The germline gives CDR1 SGDLS, CDR2 YYNGEE. The CDR3 DNA reads as TGTGCCAGCAGCGTAGAGCCAGCGGGGCCCAATGAGCAGTTCTTC. Residues: CASSVEPAGPNEQFF.

V usage is TRBV5-1 and J usage is TRBJ2-7, with TRBD1 matching over 7 bases. The CDR3 covers 14 residues. The germline gives CDR1 SGHRS, CDR2 YFSETQ. V gave up 4 bases and J gave up 5 bases; unmatched junction bases: 9. CDR3 sequence reads: CASSQDRTLDEQYV. The DNA of the CDR3 is TGCGCCAGCAGCCAGGACAGGACGCTCGACGAGCAGTACGTC.

The genes are TRBV7-9 and TRBJ1-1; tentative D call: TRBD1 (5 bases). The CDR3 contains 13 residues. The germline V and J ends were trimmed by 5 bases and 8 bases, with 15 bases remaining between them. Germline V CDR1 and CDR2: SEHNR, FQNEAQ (reference sequence). CDR3 sequence reads: CASSETGRAEAFF. CDR3 DNA sequence: TGTGCCAGCAGCGAAACAGGACGTGCCGAAGCTTTCTTT.

This clone was observed a handful of times. V is TRBV5-1 and J is TRBJ1-1; 11 bases are shared with TRBD1. Germline CDR1 and CDR2: SGHRS and YFSETQ. CDR3 size: 17 residues. V lost 0 bases and J lost 3; bases outside the gene matches: 7. CDR3 sequence: CASSLVPPGQGDTEAFF. CDR3 nucleotide sequence: TGCGCCAGCAGCTTGGTTCCTCCGGGACAGGGGGACACTGAAGCTTTCTTT.

This clone was found a few times. This rearrangement joins TRBV7-6 to TRBJ2-5; 8 positions match TRBD2. In germline, CDR1 is SGHVS, CDR2 FNYEAQ. V lost 5 bases, J lost 4 bases, and 9 bases stayed unmatched. This CDR3 contains 15 residues. CDR3 sequence reads: CASSNRVSGVETQYF. CDR3 in DNA: TGTGCCAGCAGCAACCGAGTTAGCGGGGTAGAGACCCAGTACTTC.

This sequence joins TRBV12-3 or TRBV12-4 and TRBJ1-1; no clear D. The length of the CDR3 is 12 residues. V dropped 3 bases and J dropped 4 bases, with 6 bases sitting between them. In DNA, the CDR3 is TGTGCCAGCAGTTTGTTCCGCACTGAAGCTTTCTTT. Protein sequence: CASSLFRTEAFF.

This rearrangement joins TRBV5-6 to TRBJ2-7, with D unresolved. Germline V gene sequence: CDR1 SGHDT, CDR2 YYEEEE. The CDR3 has 13 amino acids. V lost 4 bases and J lost 6, with 14 bases in between. The CDR3 sequence is CASSPMVAGEQYF. DNA for the CDR3: TGTGCCAGCAGCCCGATGGTCGCCGGCGAGCAGTACTTC.

This clone was detected once. J is TRBJ1-2 and V is TRBV18, with D unclear. CDR1 and CDR2 from the germline V gene are KGHSH and LQKENI. The CDR3 has 16 residues. Trimming took 3 bases from V and 3 from J, leaving 17 bases between them. The CDR3 DNA follows: TGTGCCAGCTCACCTATTTTTGACCGGGGAGACTATGGCTACACCTTC. It encodes CASSPIFDRGDYGYTF.

This clone was found a few times. The chain recombines TRBV9 with TRBJ2-6; unclear D gene. Trimming took 4 bases from V and 5 from J, leaving 16 bases between them. The CDR3 extends over 16 amino acids. CDR1 SGDLS and CDR2 YYNGEE come from the germline V gene. The CDR3 DNA reads as TGTGCCAGCAGCCCCCGCCTTGAAAACTGGGCCAACGTCCTGACTTTC. Residues: CASSPRLENWANVLTF.

The chain joins TRBV29-1 to TRBJ1-1, with a possible D match to TRBD1 (6 bases). Trimming cost V 2 bases and J 5 bases, with 15 bases left between them. The CDR3 totals 14 residues. From germline, CDR1 is SQVTM and CDR2 ANQGSEA. CDR3 DNA sequence: TGCAGCGTTGAATACGAAGACAGGCAAACTGAAGCTTTCTTT. Protein sequence: CSVEYEDRQTEAFF.

About this clone: Other DNA sequences in this specimen translate into the identical CDR3. The J gene is TRBJ2-3, the V gene TRBV11-3; 7 bases match TRBD2. Looked up from germline, CDR1 is SGHNT and CDR2 is YENEEA. The V and J ends lost 2 bases and 1 base, in that order; junction bases with no gene match: 3. The CDR3 runs 15 residues. The CDR3 coding sequence is TGTGCCAGCAGCTTAACAAGCGGGGGCACAGATACGCAGTATTTT. This codes for CASSLTSGGTDTQYF.

The chain recombines TRBV3-1 (or the pseudogene TRBV3-2) with TRBJ1-3; D ambiguous. The CDR3 sequence is 15 residues long. From germline, CDR1 is LGHDT and CDR2 YNNKEL (reference sequence). The V and J ends lost 3 bases and 0 bases respectively, with 9 bases between them. The CDR3 bases are TGTGCCAGCAGCCATTGGGAGATCTCTGGAAACACCATATATTTT. It is translated as CASSHWEISGNTIYF.

The rearrangement uses TRBV7-3 and TRBJ2-1; 7 nucleotides line up with TRBD2. Germline V lookup: CDR1 SGHTA, CDR2 FQGTGA. There are 15 residues in the CDR3. V lost 5 bases to trimming and J lost 5 bases; unmatched junction nucleotides: 9. The CDR3 bases are TGTGCCAGCAGCCCGAGGAGCGGGGTGAACAATGAGCAGTTCTTC. Its translation: CASSPRSGVNNEQFF.

This chain links TRBV18 with TRBJ1-1; D is possibly TRBD1 (5 bases). The CDR3 contains 14 residues. Trimming stripped 2 bases from V and 12 bases from J, with 19 bases between. The germline gives CDR1 KGHSH, CDR2 LQKENI. The CDR3 nucleotides are TGTGCCAGCTCACCATCGGGGGGGGACCAAGAAACTTTCTTT. Protein: CASSPSGGDQETFF.

The rearrangement links TRBV4-2 to TRBJ1-6; no definite D call. The germline V gene has CDR1 LGHNA and CDR2 YNFKEQ. V lost 1 base and J lost 0, with 10 bases in between. The CDR3 is 17 amino acids. The CDR3 sequence: CASSQGAGSSYNSPLHF. The CDR3 nucleotides read TGTGCCAGCAGCCAAGGGGCGGGGTCCTCCTATAATTCACCCCTCCACTTT.

The genes are TRBV7-9 and TRBJ1-3, with D unresolved. Looked up from germline, CDR1 is SEHNR and CDR2 is FQNEAQ (reference sequence). V lost 5 bases and J lost 4, with 9 bases in between. This CDR3 is built from 13 residues. CDR3 DNA sequence: TGTGCCAGCAGCCAAACGACAGGAAACACCATATATTTT. Encoded protein: CASSQTTGNTIYF.

The genes are TRBV5-1 and TRBJ2-7; 9 bases map to TRBD1. The CDR3 consists of 14 residues. Germline V gene lookup returns CDR1 SGHRS and CDR2 YFSETQ. Trimming took 2 bases from V and 6 from J; bases not matched to a gene: 6. The CDR3 is CASSLGTGWAEQYV. CDR3 in DNA: TGCGCCAGCAGCTTAGGGACAGGGTGGGCCGAGCAGTACGTC.

The chain uses TRBV3-1 (or the pseudogene TRBV3-2) and TRBJ1-2; possible D gene TRBD1, 5 bases. The germline V gene has CDR1 LGHDT and CDR2 YNNKEL (reference sequence). V was shortened by 6 bases and J by 4 bases, with 12 bases between the two germline ends. The CDR3 covers 13 residues. This chain's CDR3 is CASSPDTPYGYTF. The CDR3 nucleotides read TGTGCCAGCAGTCCGGACACTCCCTATGGCTACACCTTC.